This T cell receptor (beta chain) was obtained from a study of regulatory T cells in long-lasting Graves disease. This clonotype was seen a handful of times. At one boundary the junction diverges from the germline segment, which might be a read error. The time point denotes: newly diagnosed GD, antithyroid drugs for less than 3 months. PBMCs were the source of the RNA used for TCR sequencing. Both iRepertoire HTBI primers and Arm-PCR of CDR3 regions were used to build the TCR beta libraries. TCRdb fed the multiplex PCR reads into MiXCR, producing one record per CDR3 protein. The table records roughly 530,000 distinct CDR3 sequences, around 15% of them present only once. The same data also went into a second study, on T cells in Graves' hyperthyroidism and ophthalmopathy. That source reports: The study used the HTBI primer set for a first-round RT-PCR of the TCR CDR3. Blood also contained most expanded thyroid clonotypes above 0.001. Ophthalmopathy onset followed model prediction by a median approximately six months.

This TCR derives from a woman aged 35-65 years with Graves disease. Sequenced here: peripheral blood mononuclear cells (PBMCs), sampled at new diagnosis, from a patient treated with antithyroid drugs.

CDR3 DNA sequence: TGTGCCAGCACCCGGTTTCCTGGAGACACCATATATTTT. It yields the protein CASTRFPGDTIYF. This chain connects TRBV3-1 to TRBJ1-3; D remains unclear. The CDR3 totals 13 residues. The V gene's germline CDR1 is LGHDT and CDR2 YNNKEL (reference sequence).